The 5 T cell receptor beta chains given below trace back to one sample, sequenced in a study of blood T cells in healthy people across ages. Alongside a J-beta primer mix, a sample-barcoded 5' primer served in a second PCR lasting about 7 to 11 cycles. Each CDR3 protein gets one entry after TCRdb re-called the 5' RACE reads with MiXCR. The top ten clones hold approximately 0.79% of a sample with around 1,000,000 distinct CDR3 sequences, about 25% of them seen once. The data also belong to a second study, concerning T cells of mothers and their children.

Sample: blood. Every receptor here comes from a girl aged 2 to 9 in good health.

This chain links TRBV12-3 or TRBV12-4 with TRBJ2-7, with D unclear. V was cut by 3 bases and J by 3 bases, with 15 bases left in between. The CDR3 totals 15 residues. CDR3 residues: CASSFSPEPRYEQYF. CDR3 DNA: TGTGCCAGCAGTTTTTCGCCGGAACCTCGCTACGAGCAGTACTTC.

This clonotype has more than one count but fewer than ten. At one end the junction does not follow the germline gene, possibly because of a read error. The V call is TRBV7-9, the J call TRBJ2-4; no clear D gene. The CDR3 is 13 residues long. Germline loops: CDR1 SEHNR, CDR2 FQNEAQ (reference sequence). Here the CDR3 DNA reads TGTGCCGGCAGCTTAATTAATACGGATTCTCAGTACTTC. Translated: CAGSLINTDSQYF.

A few counts support this clonotype. The chain is built from TRBV14 and TRBJ2-7; no clear D gene. V was pared by 0 bases and J by 5 bases, with 11 bases between. From germline, CDR1 is SGHDN and CDR2 FVKESK. CDR3 length equals 14 residues. CDR3 sequence: CASSQEAWYDEQYF. The CDR3 DNA follows: TGTGCCAGCAGCCAAGAAGCATGGTACGACGAGCAGTACTTC.

The table lists this clonotype with a few counts. The chain carries TRBV3-1 and TRBJ1-6; D not resolved. CDR1 is LGHDT, CDR2 YNNKEL, per germline (reference sequence). V was shortened by 4 bases and J by 8 bases, with 9 bases between the two germline ends. This CDR3 comprises 13 residues. The CDR3 region is CASSLAGDSPLHF. DNA for the CDR3: TGTGCCAGCAGCCTCGCGGGTGATTCACCCCTCCACTTT. Full variable domain (rest looked up from reference TRBV3-1 and TRBJ1-6): DTAVSQTPKYLVTQMGNDKSIKCEQNLGHDTMYWYKQDSKKFLKIMFSYNNKELIINETVPNRFSPKSPDKAHLNLHINSLELGDSAVYFCASSLAGDSPLHFGNGTRLTVT.

This clonotype showed up just a few times. The genes are TRBV27 and TRBJ2-3; 7 bases map to TRBD1. Unmatched junction bases numbered 15, after V lost 7 bases and J lost 8 bases. The CDR3 runs to 15 residues. Germline CDR1 MNHEY, CDR2 SMNVEV (reference sequence). The DNA of the CDR3 is TGTGCCAGCAAAACCCTAACAGGGGCCGGTGGTACGCAGTATTTT. It is translated as CASKTLTGAGGTQYF.